This T cell receptor (beta chain) is from a study of T cell responses to AZD1222 COVID-19 vaccine. This CDR3 is built from 12 residues. V shed 6 bases and J shed 2 bases, with 8 bases lying between them. Clones were sequenced by immunoSEQ multiplex PCR, and TCRdb holds only the in-frame ones, with some missing. The repertoire holds 90,000 to 100,000 clones, 88% seen once, with less than 3% in the top ten. The input for sequencing was peripheral blood, taken on day 0 of AZD1222 vaccination. The genes are TRBV12-3 or TRBV12-4 and TRBJ2-7, with D tentatively TRBD1 or TRBD2 (6 bases each). The clonotype originates from an adult in good health. The CDR3, as DNA: TGTGCCAGCAGGAGGGGGGCCTACGAGCAGTACTTC. This codes for CASRRGAYEQYF.